These T cell receptor beta chains were read from a single sample in a study of shared clonotypes between healthy human individuals. The protocol was immunoSEQ multiplex PCR, while the TCRdb copy is restricted to in-frame clones and leaves out a portion. The sample contains around 1.9 million clones, around 95% of which appear only once. Sample: naive CD8+ T cells from PBMCs. The receptors were sampled from a man younger than 35 in good health. Some clones in this sample may be carry-over from other donors' samples. Each CDR3 is given with its conserved first and last residue. A D gene is named only where the DNA matches it firmly. Rows may omit the clone size; those that give it use once, few, many or a size class.

11,.,TRBV7-2,few,TRBJ1-1,CASSYGTEAFF,TGTGCCAGCAGCTACGGCACTGAAGCTTTCTTT
15,TRBD1,TRBV2,.,TRBJ1-2,CASSEAVGRGYGYTF,TGTGCCAGCAGTGAAGCGGTCGGCAGGGGGTATGGCTACACCTTC
17,.,TRBV5-1,.,TRBJ2-2,CASSLAIVVPNTGELFF,TGCGCCAGCAGCTTGGCCATCGTGGTCCCGAACACCGGGGAGCTGTTTTTT
14,.,TRBV7-2,.,TRBJ2-1,CASSLDGYYNEQFF,TGTGCCAGCAGCTTAGACGGCTACTACAATGAGCAGTTCTTC
14,.,TRBV7-9,.,TRBJ1-5,CASSLAAGNQPQHF,TGTGCCAGCAGCTTAGCGGCGGGGAATCAGCCCCAGCATTTT
14,TRBD1,TRBV11-2,.,TRBJ2-7,CASRTGGSSYEQYF,TGTGCCAGTAGAACAGGGGGGAGCTCCTACGAGCAGTACTTC
15,.,TRBV7-9,.,TRBJ1-4,CASSRFGHEEEKLFF,TGTGCCAGCAGCCGCTTCGGCCACGAGGAAGAAAAACTGTTTTTT
14,.,TRBV28,.,TRBJ2-7,CASSMTGSSGEQYF,TGTGCCAGCAGTATGACAGGTTCTTCTGGCGAGCAGTACTTC
17,.,TRBV11-2,.,TRBJ2-7,CASSSTYPAGPLYEQYF,TGTGCCAGCAGCTCTACGTATCCGGCGGGACCCCTCTACGAGCAGTACTTC
13,.,TRBV6-4,.,TRBJ1-1,CASSETVYTEAFF,TGTGCCAGCAGTGAAACAGTCTACACTGAAGCTTTCTTT
13,.,TRBV9,.,TRBJ2-7,CASSLRDGYEQYF,TGTGCCAGCAGCCTCCGGGACGGCTACGAGCAGTACTTC
12,.,TRBV5-1,.,TRBJ2-1,CASSFGINEQFF,TGCGCCAGCAGCTTTGGGATCAATGAGCAGTTCTTC
13,TRBD1,TRBV7-9,few,TRBJ1-2,CASSFGQAYGYTF,TGTGCCAGCAGCTTCGGACAGGCCTATGGCTACACCTTC
15,TRBD1,TRBV7-9,.,TRBJ2-7,CASSRRDSEPYEQYF,TGTGCCAGCAGTCGCCGGGACAGCGAGCCCTACGAGCAGTACTTC
13,.,TRBV28,.,TRBJ2-7,CASSPPRVYEQYF,TGTGCCAGCAGTCCGCCCCGGGTGTACGAGCAGTACTTC
19,TRBD1,TRBV27,.,TRBJ2-2,CASSLVGQGWDRDTGELFF,TGTGCCAGCAGTTTAGTGGGACAGGGTTGGGATAGGGACACCGGGGAGCTGTTTTTT
11,.,TRBV7-9,.,TRBJ2-2,CASKGRGELFF,TGTGCCAGCAAAGGGAGGGGGGAGCTGTTTTTT
15,TRBD2,TRBV5-6,.,TRBJ2-7,CASSSRREADYEQYF,TGTGCCAGCAGCTCGAGACGGGAGGCAGACTACGAGCAGTACTTC
15,TRBD2,TRBV5-1,.,TRBJ2-7,CASSTPSGTSYEQYF,TGCGCCAGCAGCACCCCTAGCGGAACCTCCTACGAGCAGTACTTC
14,.,TRBV12-5,.,TRBJ1-1,CASGSSTGNTEAFF,TGTGCTAGTGGTTCTTCAACGGGGAACACTGAAGCTTTCTTT
12,.,TRBV11-2,.,TRBJ2-1,CASSLPWYEQFF,TGTGCCAGCAGCCTCCCTTGGTATGAGCAGTTCTTC
15,TRBD1,TRBV28,.,TRBJ2-7,CASSLLGQGAYEQYF,TGTGCCAGCAGTTTACTGGGACAGGGGGCCTACGAGCAGTACTTC
14,.,TRBV7-3,.,TRBJ2-3,CASSLASAADTQYF,TGTGCCAGCAGCTTGGCGTCGGCGGCGGATACGCAGTATTTT
12,.,TRBV5-6,.,TRBJ1-2,CASKPGSYGYTF,TGTGCCAGCAAGCCGGGATCCTATGGCTACACCTTC
13,.,TRBV6-5,.,TRBJ2-2,CASSWPGAGELFF,TGTGCCAGCAGTTGGCCGGGCGCCGGGGAGCTGTTTTTT
11,.,TRBV19,.,TRBJ2-7,CASSDIAGVAF,TGTGCCAGTAGTGATATCGCAGGCGTTGCCTTC
16,TRBD2,TRBV27,.,TRBJ2-5,CASSDLGTSGSGTQYF,TGTGCCAGCAGTGACCTGGGGACTAGCGGGTCAGGGACCCAGTACTTC
15,TRBD2,TRBV13,few,TRBJ2-1,CASRQGLAGLNEQFF,TGTGCCAGCAGACAGGGACTAGCGGGACTCAATGAGCAGTTCTTC
13,TRBD2,TRBV11-2,.,TRBJ2-1,CASSSTSGYEQFF,TGTGCCAGCAGCTCCACTAGCGGGTATGAGCAGTTCTTC
14,.,TRBV9,.,TRBJ1-2,CASSGNVGHYGYTF,TGTGCCAGCAGCGGCAACGTGGGGCACTATGGCTACACCTTC
16,TRBD2,TRBV5-4,.,TRBJ2-1,CASSLRTSGSYNEQFF,TGTGCCAGCAGCCTCCGGACTAGCGGGAGTTACAATGAGCAGTTCTTC
12,.,TRBV19,.,TRBJ2-1,CAHPYRPHEQFF,TGTGCCCATCCTTATCGTCCCCATGAGCAGTTCTTC
16,.,TRBV9,.,TRBJ2-2,CASSVSLAESTGELFF,TGTGCCAGCAGCGTAAGTTTAGCGGAAAGCACCGGGGAGCTGTTTTTT
14,.,TRBV6-6,.,TRBJ1-5,CASSGQPQNQPQHF,TGTGCCAGCAGTGGACAGCCTCAAAATCAGCCCCAGCATTTT
16,.,TRBV12-5,once,TRBJ2-1,CASGSPFQRVNNEQFF,TGTGCTAGTGGTTCCCCCTTCCAGCGGGTAAACAATGAGCAGTTCTTC
15,.,TRBV5-1,.,TRBJ1-5,CASSLGVGYGQPQHF,TGCGCCAGCAGCTTGGGGGTGGGGTACGGGCAGCCCCAGCATTTT
10,.,TRBV29-1,.,TRBJ2-7,CSVFTGEQYF,TGCAGCGTTTTTACCGGCGAGCAGTACTTC
15,.,TRBV7-8,.,TRBJ1-2,CASSLARDSAAGYTF,TGTGCCAGCAGCTTAGCCAGGGACTCGGCGGCTGGCTACACCTTC
13,.,TRBV6-1,.,TRBJ1-1,CASSVWSGAEAFF,TGTGCCAGCAGTGTTTGGTCGGGCGCTGAAGCTTTCTTT
13,TRBD1,TRBV7-9,few,TRBJ1-1,CASSADRGSEAFF,TGTGCCAGCAGCGCGGACAGGGGATCTGAAGCTTTCTTT
16,TRBD1,TRBV4-1,.,TRBJ2-7,CASSQAGTGGIYEQYF,TGCGCCAGCAGCCAAGCCGGGACAGGGGGAATCTACGAGCAGTACTTC
14,.,TRBV7-9,.,TRBJ2-5,CASSSLGSRETQYF,TGTGCCAGCAGCTCACTGGGGAGCCGGGAGACCCAGTACTTC